This T cell receptor beta chain was recorded in a study of blood T cell repertoires in COVID-19. Study background: From the United States, Italy and Spain came samples of acute and convalescent COVID-19.

Everyone who took part was roughly 18 to 89 years old, and they came from about 25 US areas. Clinical histories supplied by participants themselves formed the basis of cohort assignment. Cohort 3 donors counted as recovered after two negative PCRs, clearance, or resolved symptoms. CDR3 size: 13 residues. Germline assignment: CDR1 SGHDT and CDR2 YYEEEE. V was pared by 2 bases and J by 7 bases, with 13 bases between. Sequencing used immunoSEQ multiplex PCR; TCRdb keeps in-frame clones, though not all of them. This table holds roughly 250,000 clones, roughly 91% found once. This clonotype was sampled from a man in his forties who had recovered from COVID-19. Sequencing input: PBMCs or T cells enriched from blood (not recorded which). The chain links TRBV5-6 to TRBJ2-7, with D tentatively TRBD2 (5 bases). Written as DNA, the CDR3 is TGTGCCAGCAGCTTTAGTCGAACGGGGGAGCAGTACTTC. Protein: CASSFSRTGEQYF.